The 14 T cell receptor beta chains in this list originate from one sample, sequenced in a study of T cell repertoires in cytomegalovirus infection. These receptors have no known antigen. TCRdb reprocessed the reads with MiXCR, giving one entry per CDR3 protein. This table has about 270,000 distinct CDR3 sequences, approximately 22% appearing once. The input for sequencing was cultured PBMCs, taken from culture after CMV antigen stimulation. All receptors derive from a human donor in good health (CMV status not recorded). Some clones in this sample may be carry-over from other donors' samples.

This CDR3 is CASSQEGREWETQYF. In nucleotides, the CDR3 is TGCGCCAGCAGCCAAGAAGGGAGAGAATGGGAGACCCAGTACTTC. V gene TRBV4-1 combines with J gene TRBJ2-5; D possibly corresponds to TRBD2 (5 bases). CDR3 length: 15 residues. Trimming cost V 0 bases and J 5 bases, with 13 bases left between them. The germline V gene encodes CDR1 MGHRA and CDR2 YSYEKL.

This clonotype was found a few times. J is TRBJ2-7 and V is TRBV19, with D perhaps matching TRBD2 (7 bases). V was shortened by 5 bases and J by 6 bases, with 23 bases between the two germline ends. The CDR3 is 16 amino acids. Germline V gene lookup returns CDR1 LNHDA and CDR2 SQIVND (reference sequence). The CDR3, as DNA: TGTGCCAGTAGTCCTCGAGGGGGAGGGCCGACAAGCGAGCAGTACGTC. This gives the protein CASSPRGGGPTSEQYV.

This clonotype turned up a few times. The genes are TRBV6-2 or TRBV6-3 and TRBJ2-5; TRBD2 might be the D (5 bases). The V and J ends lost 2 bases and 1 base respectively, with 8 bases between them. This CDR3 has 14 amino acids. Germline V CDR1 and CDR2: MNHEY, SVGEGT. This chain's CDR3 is CASSYDYRQETQYF. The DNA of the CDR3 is TGTGCCAGCAGTTACGACTACCGCCAAGAGACCCAGTACTTC.

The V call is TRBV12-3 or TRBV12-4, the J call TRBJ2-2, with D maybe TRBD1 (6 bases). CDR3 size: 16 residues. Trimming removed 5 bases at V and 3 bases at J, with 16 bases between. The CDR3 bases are TGTGCCAGCAGTGCAACAGGGTCAGGGTACACCGGGGAGCTGTTTTTT. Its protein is CASSATGSGYTGELFF.

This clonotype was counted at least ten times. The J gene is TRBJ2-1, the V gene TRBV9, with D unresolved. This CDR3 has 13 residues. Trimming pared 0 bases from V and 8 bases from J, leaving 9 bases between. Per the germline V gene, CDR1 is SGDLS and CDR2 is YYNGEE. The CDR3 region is CASSVAMDDEQFF. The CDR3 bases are TGTGCCAGCAGCGTAGCTATGGATGATGAGCAGTTCTTC.

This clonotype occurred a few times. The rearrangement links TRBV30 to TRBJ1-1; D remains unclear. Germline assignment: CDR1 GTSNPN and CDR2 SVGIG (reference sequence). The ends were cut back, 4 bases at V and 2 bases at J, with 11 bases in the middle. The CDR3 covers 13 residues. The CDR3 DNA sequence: TGTGCCTGGACCCTCCAGCCTAACACTGAAGCTTTCTTT. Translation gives CAWTLQPNTEAFF.

The CDR3 loop is CASARAGGSQPQHF. The CDR3 nucleotides read TGTGCCAGCGCCCGGGCAGGGGGCAGTCAGCCCCAGCATTTT. The chain uses TRBV12-3 or TRBV12-4 and TRBJ1-5; TRBD1 aligns across 8 bases. This CDR3 spans 14 amino acids. Germline trimming cut 8 bases from V and 6 bases from J; bases unmatched to any gene: 9.

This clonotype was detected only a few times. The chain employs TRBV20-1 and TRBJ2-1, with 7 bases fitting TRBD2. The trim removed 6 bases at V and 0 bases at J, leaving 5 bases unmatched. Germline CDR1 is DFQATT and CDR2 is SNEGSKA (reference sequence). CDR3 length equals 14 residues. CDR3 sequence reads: CSAREVRSYNEQFF. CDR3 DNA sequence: TGCAGTGCCCGGGAGGTCCGCTCCTACAATGAGCAGTTCTTC.

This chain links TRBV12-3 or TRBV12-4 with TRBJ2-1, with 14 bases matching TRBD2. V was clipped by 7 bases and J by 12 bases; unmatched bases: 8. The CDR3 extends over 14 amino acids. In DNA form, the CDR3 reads TGTGCCAGCACCGTGGGACTAGCGGGAGATGGGCAGTTCTTC. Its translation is CASTVGLAGDGQFF.

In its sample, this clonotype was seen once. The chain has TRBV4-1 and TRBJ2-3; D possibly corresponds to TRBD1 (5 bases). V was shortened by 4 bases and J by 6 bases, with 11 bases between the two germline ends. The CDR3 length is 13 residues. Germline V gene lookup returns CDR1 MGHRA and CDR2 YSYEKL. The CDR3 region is CASSPQAGDTQYF. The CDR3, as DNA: TGCGCCAGCAGCCCCCAAGCAGGGGATACGCAGTATTTT.

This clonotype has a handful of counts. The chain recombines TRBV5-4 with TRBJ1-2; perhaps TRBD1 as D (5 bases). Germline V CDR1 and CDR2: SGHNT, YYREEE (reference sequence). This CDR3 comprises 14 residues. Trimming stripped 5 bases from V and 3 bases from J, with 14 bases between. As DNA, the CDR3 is TGTGCCAGCAGTTTTCAGGGAAGTGACTATGGCTACACCTTC. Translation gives CASSFQGSDYGYTF.

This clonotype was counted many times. The CDR3 coding sequence is TGTGCCAGCAGCCCTACCGTAGGGACAGGGTTCGGCGATGAGCAGTTCTTC. It translates to CASSPTVGTGFGDEQFF. The chain joins TRBV7-6 to TRBJ2-1; 9 bases match TRBD1. Unmatched junction bases numbered 16, after V lost 5 bases and J lost 8 bases. Germline values: CDR1 SGHVS, CDR2 FNYEAQ. CDR3 size: 17 residues.

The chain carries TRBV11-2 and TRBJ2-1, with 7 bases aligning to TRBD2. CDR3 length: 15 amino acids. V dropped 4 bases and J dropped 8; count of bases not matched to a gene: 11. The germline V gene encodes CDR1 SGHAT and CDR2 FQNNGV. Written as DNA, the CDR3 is TGTGCCAGCAGCTCTCCTCCGACTAGCTGGGATGAGCAGTTCTTC. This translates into CASSSPPTSWDEQFF. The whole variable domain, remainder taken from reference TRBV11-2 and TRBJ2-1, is EAGVAQSPRYKIIEKRQSVAFWCNPISGHATLYWYQQILGQGPKLLIQFQNNGVVDDSQLPKDRFSAERLKGVDSTLKIQPAKLEDSAVYLCASSSPPTSWDEQFFGPGTRLTVL.

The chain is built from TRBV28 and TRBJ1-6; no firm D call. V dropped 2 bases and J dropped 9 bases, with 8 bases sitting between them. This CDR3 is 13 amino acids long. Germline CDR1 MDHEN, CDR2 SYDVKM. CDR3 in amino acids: CASSLIGSSPLHF. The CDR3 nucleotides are TGTGCCAGCAGTTTAATCGGGTCTTCACCCCTCCACTTT.